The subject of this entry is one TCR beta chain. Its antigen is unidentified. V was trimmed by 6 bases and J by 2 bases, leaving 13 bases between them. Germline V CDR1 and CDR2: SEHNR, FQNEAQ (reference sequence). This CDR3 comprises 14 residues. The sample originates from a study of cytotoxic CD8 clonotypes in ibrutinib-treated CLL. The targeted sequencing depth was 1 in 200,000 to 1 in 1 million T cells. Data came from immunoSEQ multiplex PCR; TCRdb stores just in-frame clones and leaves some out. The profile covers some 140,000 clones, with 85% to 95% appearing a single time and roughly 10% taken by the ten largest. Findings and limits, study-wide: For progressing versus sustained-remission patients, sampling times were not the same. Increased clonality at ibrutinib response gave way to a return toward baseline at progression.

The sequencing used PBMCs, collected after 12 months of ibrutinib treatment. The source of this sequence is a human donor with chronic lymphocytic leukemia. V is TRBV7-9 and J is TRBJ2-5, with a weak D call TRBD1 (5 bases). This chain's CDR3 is CASSRQPTQETQYF. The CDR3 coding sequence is TGTGCCAGCAGTCGACAGCCGACACAAGAGACCCAGTACTTC.